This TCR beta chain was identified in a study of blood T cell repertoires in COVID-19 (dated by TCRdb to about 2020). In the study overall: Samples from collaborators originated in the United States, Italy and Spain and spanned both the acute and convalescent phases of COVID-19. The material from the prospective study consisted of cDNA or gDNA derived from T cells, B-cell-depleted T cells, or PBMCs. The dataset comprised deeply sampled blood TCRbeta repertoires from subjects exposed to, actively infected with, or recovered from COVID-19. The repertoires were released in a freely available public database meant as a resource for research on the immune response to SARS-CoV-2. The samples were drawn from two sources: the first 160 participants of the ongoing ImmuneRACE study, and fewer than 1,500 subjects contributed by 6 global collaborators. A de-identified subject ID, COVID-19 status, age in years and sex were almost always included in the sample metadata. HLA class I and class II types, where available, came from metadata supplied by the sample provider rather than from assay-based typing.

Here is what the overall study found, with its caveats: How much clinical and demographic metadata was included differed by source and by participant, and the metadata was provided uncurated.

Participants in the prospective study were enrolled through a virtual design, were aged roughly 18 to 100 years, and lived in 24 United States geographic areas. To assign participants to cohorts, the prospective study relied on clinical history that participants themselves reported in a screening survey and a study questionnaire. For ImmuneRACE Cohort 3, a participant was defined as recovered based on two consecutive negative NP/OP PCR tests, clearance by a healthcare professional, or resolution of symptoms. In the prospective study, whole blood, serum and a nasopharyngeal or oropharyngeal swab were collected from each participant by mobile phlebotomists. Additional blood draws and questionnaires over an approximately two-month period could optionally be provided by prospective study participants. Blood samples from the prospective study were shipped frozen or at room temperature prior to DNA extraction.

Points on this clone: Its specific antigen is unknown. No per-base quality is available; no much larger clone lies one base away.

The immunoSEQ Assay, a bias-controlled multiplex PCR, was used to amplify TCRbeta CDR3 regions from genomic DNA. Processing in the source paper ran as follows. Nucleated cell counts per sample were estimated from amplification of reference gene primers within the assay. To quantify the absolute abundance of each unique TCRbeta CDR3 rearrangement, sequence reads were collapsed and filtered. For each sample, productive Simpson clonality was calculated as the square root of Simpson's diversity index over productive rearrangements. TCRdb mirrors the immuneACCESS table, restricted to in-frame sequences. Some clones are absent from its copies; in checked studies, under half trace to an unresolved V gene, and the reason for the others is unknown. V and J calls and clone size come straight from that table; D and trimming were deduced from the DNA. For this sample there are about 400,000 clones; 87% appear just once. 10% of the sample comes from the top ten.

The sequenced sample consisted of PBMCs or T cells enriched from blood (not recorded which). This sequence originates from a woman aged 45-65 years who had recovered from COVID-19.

The CDR3 region reads CASSEGRATEAFF. The DNA sequence is as follows: TGTGCCAGCAGTGAAGGTCGAGCCACTGAAGCTTTCTTT. Recombination linked TRBV2 to TRBJ1-1; the D gene cannot be named for sure. The germline V gene sets CDR1 to SNHLY and CDR2 to FYNNEI. Taken from cysteine to phenylalanine, the CDR3 has 13 residues. Only CDR3 DNA remains: 39 bases, in frame from the first base. Deletion took 1 base off V and 4 bases off J, with a span of 7 bases between the germline ends. With the rest looked up from the reference TRBV2 and TRBJ1-1 genes rather than sequenced, the full variable domain is EPEVTQTPSHQVTQMGQEVILRCVPISNHLYFYWYRQILGQKVEFLVSFYNNEISEKSEIFDDQFSVERPDGSNFTLKIRSTKLEDSAMYFCASSEGRATEAFFGQGTRLTVV.